Listed below are T cell receptor beta chains from one sample, sequenced in a study of cytomegalovirus exposure and HLA in healthy donors. Profiling relied on immunoSEQ multiplex PCR, and the TCRdb table lists in-frame clones only, not all of them. There are around 100,000 clones in the sample; approximately 75% occur only once, and approximately 2.1% lies in the top ten. The specimen was PBMCs. These receptor sequences come from a woman aged 35 to 49 in good health and CMV-seronegative. The CDR3 runs from the conserved cysteine through the conserved F or W. The D gene is left open where the match is weak. Clone sizes are given selectively: once, few, many, or a class where the clone is expanded.

clone_size: .
j_call: TRBJ1-5
v_call: TRBV11-2
d_call: TRBD1
cdr3_nt: TGTGCCAGCAGCGCGGACAGGGTAGGACAGCCCCAGCATTTT
cdr3_aa: CASSADRVGQPQHF

clone_size: once
j_call: TRBJ1-1
v_call: TRBV5-1
d_call: .
cdr3_nt: TGCGCCAGCAGCTTGAGGGGAACGAACACTGAAGCTTTCTTT
cdr3_aa: CASSLRGTNTEAFF

clone_size: .
j_call: TRBJ2-5
v_call: TRBV7-3
d_call: TRBD2
cdr3_nt: TGTGCCAGCAGCCCCAGCGGGGGGGCCGGGACCCAGTACTTC
cdr3_aa: CASSPSGGAGTQYF

clone_size: .
j_call: TRBJ2-7
v_call: TRBV27
d_call: TRBD2
cdr3_nt: TGTGCCAGCAGTCCCACGACTAGCGGCAACTACGAGCAGTACTTC
cdr3_aa: CASSPTTSGNYEQYF

clone_size: few
j_call: TRBJ1-4
v_call: TRBV28
d_call: .
cdr3_nt: TGTGCCACCAATGTCCCGGGGGAAAAACTGTTTTTT
cdr3_aa: CATNVPGEKLFF

clone_size: .
j_call: TRBJ2-3
v_call: TRBV11-2
d_call: .
cdr3_nt: TGTGCCAGCAGCCTTCCGGACAGCACCTCCCATACGCAGTATTTT
cdr3_aa: CASSLPDSTSHTQYF

clone_size: .
j_call: TRBJ1-1
v_call: TRBV5-8
d_call: TRBD1
cdr3_nt: TGTGCCAGCAGCTATCGGACAGGGGAGTACACTGAAGCTTTCTTT
cdr3_aa: CASSYRTGEYTEAFF

clone_size: .
j_call: TRBJ2-3
v_call: TRBV6-5
d_call: .
cdr3_nt: TGTGCCAGCAGTTACCTTAGCGGAACCACAGATACGCAGTATTTT
cdr3_aa: CASSYLSGTTDTQYF

clone_size: .
j_call: TRBJ2-7
v_call: TRBV18
d_call: .
cdr3_nt: TGTGCCAGCTCTCGTACTGTAGCCTACGAGCAGTACTTC
cdr3_aa: CASSRTVAYEQYF

clone_size: .
j_call: TRBJ1-2
v_call: TRBV10-3
d_call: TRBD1
cdr3_nt: TGTGCCATCAGTGATCGGGACAGGGGAAACTATGGCTACACCTTC
cdr3_aa: CAISDRDRGNYGYTF

clone_size: .
j_call: TRBJ1-1
v_call: TRBV9
d_call: TRBD1
cdr3_nt: TGTGCCAGCAGCATACGGGACAGCAGCACTGAAGCTTTCTTT
cdr3_aa: CASSIRDSSTEAFF

clone_size: .
j_call: TRBJ2-1
v_call: TRBV19
d_call: .
cdr3_nt: TGTGCCAGTAGTTTTAAGAACACAAATGAGCAGTTCTTC
cdr3_aa: CASSFKNTNEQFF

clone_size: .
j_call: TRBJ2-1
v_call: TRBV7-3
d_call: TRBD2
cdr3_nt: TGTGCCAGCAGAGACCCTAGCGGGGTCCACAATGAGCAGTTCTTC
cdr3_aa: CASRDPSGVHNEQFF

clone_size: few
j_call: TRBJ1-2
v_call: TRBV2
d_call: TRBD1
cdr3_nt: TGTGCCAGCGTGGTACAGGGGCACTATGGCTACACCTTC
cdr3_aa: CASVVQGHYGYTF

clone_size: .
j_call: TRBJ2-7
v_call: TRBV5-8
d_call: TRBD1
cdr3_nt: TGTGCCAGCAGGAGGACAGGGACCTCCTACGAGCAGTACTTC
cdr3_aa: CASRRTGTSYEQYF

clone_size: .
j_call: TRBJ1-5
v_call: TRBV30
d_call: .
cdr3_nt: TGTGCCTGGAGTGCTTACACCAATCAGCCCCAGCATTTT
cdr3_aa: CAWSAYTNQPQHF

clone_size: few
j_call: TRBJ2-2
v_call: TRBV6-7
d_call: .
cdr3_nt: TGTGCCAGCAGTTACACGCGAGAGCTGTTTTTT
cdr3_aa: CASSYTRELFF

clone_size: .
j_call: TRBJ1-1
v_call: TRBV5-1
d_call: .
cdr3_nt: TGCGCCAGCAGCTTGGTACAGGGCCCTACTGAAGCTTTCTTT
cdr3_aa: CASSLVQGPTEAFF

clone_size: .
j_call: TRBJ1-2
v_call: TRBV5-5
d_call: .
cdr3_nt: TGTGCCAGCAGCTGGGCACAGGGTGAGGGCTATGGCTACACCTTC
cdr3_aa: CASSWAQGEGYGYTF

clone_size: .
j_call: TRBJ2-1
v_call: TRBV27
d_call: TRBD2
cdr3_nt: TGTGCCAGCAGTTTATCCCTCTCCCGCGGGGGTGGTTACAATGAGCAGTTCTTC
cdr3_aa: CASSLSLSRGGGYNEQFF

clone_size: .
j_call: TRBJ2-7
v_call: TRBV7-2
d_call: TRBD2
cdr3_nt: TGTGCCAGCAGCTTAGCGGTTCTAGCGGACGATAAGCAGTACTTC
cdr3_aa: CASSLAVLADDKQYF

clone_size: .
j_call: TRBJ2-3
v_call: TRBV19
d_call: TRBD2
cdr3_nt: TGTGCCAGTAGTTTACTCGGAGCGGGAGGTTCAAATACGCAGTATTTT
cdr3_aa: CASSLLGAGGSNTQYF